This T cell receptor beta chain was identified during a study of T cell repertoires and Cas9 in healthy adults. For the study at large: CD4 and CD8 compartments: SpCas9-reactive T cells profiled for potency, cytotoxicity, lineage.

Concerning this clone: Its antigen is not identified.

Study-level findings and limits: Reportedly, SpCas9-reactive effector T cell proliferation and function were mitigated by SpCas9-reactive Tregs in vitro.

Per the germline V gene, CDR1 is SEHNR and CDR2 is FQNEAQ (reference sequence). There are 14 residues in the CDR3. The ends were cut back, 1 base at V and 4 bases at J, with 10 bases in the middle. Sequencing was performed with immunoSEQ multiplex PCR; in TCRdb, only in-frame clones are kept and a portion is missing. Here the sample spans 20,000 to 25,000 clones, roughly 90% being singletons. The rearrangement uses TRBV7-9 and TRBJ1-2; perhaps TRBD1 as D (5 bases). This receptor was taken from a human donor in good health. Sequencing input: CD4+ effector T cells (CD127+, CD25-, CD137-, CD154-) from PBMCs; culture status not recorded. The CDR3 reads CASSLGDPVYGYTF. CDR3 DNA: TGTGCCAGCAGCTTAGGGGACCCCGTCTATGGCTACACCTTC. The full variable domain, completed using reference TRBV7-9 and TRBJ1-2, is DTGVSQNPRHKITKRGQNVTFRCDPISEHNRLYWYRQTLGQGPEFLTYFQNEAQLEKSRLLSDRFSAERPKGSFSTLEIQRTEQGDSAMYLCASSLGDPVYGYTFGSGTRLTVV.